The 10 T cell receptor beta chains reported below all come from one sample, sequenced in a study of blood T cell repertoires in COVID-19. Some clones are missing from TCRdb's copy, which holds only in-frame ones; the method was immunoSEQ multiplex PCR. The sample lists about 670,000 clones, more than 80% seen once, with more than 0.25% in the top ten. The sequenced sample consisted of peripheral blood. The receptors stem from a woman aged 18-29 years with acute or convalescent COVID-19.

This chain uses TRBV5-1 with TRBJ1-1; 12 bases line up with TRBD1. Trimming removed 4 bases from V and 6 bases from J; junction bases left unmatched: 7. CDR1 is SGHRS and CDR2 is YFSETQ in the germline V gene. This CDR3 has 15 residues. The CDR3 bases are TGCGCCAGCAGCCCCCCGGGACAGGGGGCGGCTGAAGCTTTCTTT. It specifies CASSPPGQGAAEAFF.

The chain carries TRBV4-1 and TRBJ2-7; no clear D gene. Germline V CDR1 and CDR2: MGHRA, YSYEKL. The germline V and J ends were trimmed by 1 base and 2 bases, with 9 bases remaining between them. The CDR3 loop spans 14 amino acids. The CDR3, as DNA: TGCGCCAGCAGCCAAGCCCCGTTTCCCTACGAGCAGTACTTC. Its protein is CASSQAPFPYEQYF.

This clone has more than one count but fewer than ten. V and J are TRBV19 and TRBJ2-7, with 8 bases identical to TRBD1. CDR1 and CDR2 from the germline V gene are LNHDA and SQIVND (reference sequence). V shed 3 bases and J 3 bases; nucleotides not matched to a gene: 7. The CDR3 has 15 amino acids. The chain's CDR3 is CASSMGLDRVYEQYF. The CDR3, as DNA: TGTGCCAGTAGTATGGGTTTGGACAGGGTCTACGAGCAGTACTTC.

The V call is TRBV29-1, the J call TRBJ1-2; D gene ambiguous. Trimming removed 7 bases at V and 2 bases at J, with 14 bases between. The length of the CDR3 is 13 residues. In germline, CDR1 is SQVTM, CDR2 ANQGSEA. The CDR3 sequence is CSAPLGPNYGYTF. As DNA, the CDR3 is TGCAGCGCCCCCCTGGGCCCCAACTATGGCTACACCTTC.

The chain couples TRBV7-3 to TRBJ2-2, with 9 bases matching TRBD1. V lost 4 bases to trimming and J lost 6 bases; unmatched junction nucleotides: 12. The germline CDR1 and CDR2 sequences are SGHTA and FQGTGA. The CDR3 sequence is 17 residues long. CDR3 region: CASSSDRDRDHPGELFF. DNA for the CDR3: TGTGCCAGCAGCTCCGATCGGGACAGGGACCATCCCGGGGAGCTGTTTTTT.

The rearrangement links TRBV2 to TRBJ1-5; 9 bases match TRBD1. The CDR3 is made up of 15 amino acids. Germline V gene sequence: CDR1 SNHLY, CDR2 FYNNEI. V was pared by 6 bases and J by 4 bases, with 7 bases of the junction left unmatched. In DNA form, the CDR3 reads TGTGCCAGCAGACTACAGGGGGCGGGGAATCAGCCCCAGCATTTT. Protein product: CASRLQGAGNQPQHF.

The chain combines TRBV7-9 with TRBJ2-7; possibly TRBD2 for D (5 bases). The ends were cut back, 5 bases at V and 3 bases at J, with 14 bases in the middle. CDR1 and CDR2 from the germline V gene are SEHNR and FQNEAQ (reference sequence). This CDR3 region has 14 residues. The DNA for the CDR3 is TGTGCCAGCAGCACCCGGGGAAGAGGCTACGAGCAGTACTTC. Its translation is CASSTRGRGYEQYF.

The chain carries TRBV3-1 (or the pseudogene TRBV3-2) and TRBJ2-2, with D possibly TRBD1 on 6 matching bases. The V end was cut by 2 bases, the J end by 6 bases, with 10 bases between. The CDR3 has 14 residues. The germline V gene encodes CDR1 LGHDT and CDR2 YNNKEL (reference sequence). CDR3 residues: CASSQFRGPGELFF. CDR3 sequence (DNA): TGTGCCAGCAGCCAATTCAGGGGCCCCGGGGAGCTGTTTTTT.

The chain recombines TRBV2 with TRBJ1-2; no definite D call. Germline values: CDR1 SNHLY, CDR2 FYNNEI. V dropped 10 bases and J dropped 6 bases, with 18 bases sitting between them. CDR3 size: 13 residues. The CDR3 DNA follows: TGTGCCAAAACGGGTAGGCAGTCCGATGGCTACACCTTC. It encodes CAKTGRQSDGYTF.

V usage is TRBV9 and J usage is TRBJ2-5, with 7 positions matching TRBD2. Germline loops: CDR1 SGDLS, CDR2 YYNGEE. The J segment lost 4 bases and the V segment lost 3 bases, leaving 9 bases of the junction unmatched. This CDR3 comprises 15 residues. CDR3 sequence: CASSAMGGQGETQYF. CDR3 sequence (DNA): TGTGCCAGCAGCGCGATGGGAGGGCAGGGAGAGACCCAGTACTTC.